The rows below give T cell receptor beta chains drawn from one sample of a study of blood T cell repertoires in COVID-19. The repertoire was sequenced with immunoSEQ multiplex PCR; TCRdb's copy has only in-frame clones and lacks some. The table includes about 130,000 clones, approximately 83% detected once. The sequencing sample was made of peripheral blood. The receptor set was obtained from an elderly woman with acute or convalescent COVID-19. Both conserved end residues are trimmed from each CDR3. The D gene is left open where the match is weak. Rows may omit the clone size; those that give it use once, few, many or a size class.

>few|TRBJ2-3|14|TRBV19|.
ASSTRTLSGTDTQY
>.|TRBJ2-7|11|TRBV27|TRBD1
ASKTGGIGEQY
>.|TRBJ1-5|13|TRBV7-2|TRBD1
ASSLDGQGGQPQH
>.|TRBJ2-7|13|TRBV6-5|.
ASSPTDTIDYEQY
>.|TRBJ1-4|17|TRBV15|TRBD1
ATSRDGTGSSATNEKLF
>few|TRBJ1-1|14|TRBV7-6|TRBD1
ASSLSATGEDTEAF
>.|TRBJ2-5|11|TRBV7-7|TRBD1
ASSQGTGETQY
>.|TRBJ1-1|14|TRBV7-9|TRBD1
ASSAADRGGNTEAF
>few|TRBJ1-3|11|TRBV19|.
ASITGQGNTIY
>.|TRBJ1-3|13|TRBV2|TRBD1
ASLIEGAAGNTIY
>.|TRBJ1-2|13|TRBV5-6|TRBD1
ASSRMDRGGGGYT
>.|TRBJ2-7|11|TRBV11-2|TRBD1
ASSLGDRVGPY
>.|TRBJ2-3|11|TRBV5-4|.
ASSSHDSDTQY
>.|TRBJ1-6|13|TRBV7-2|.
ASSLQGDYNSPLH
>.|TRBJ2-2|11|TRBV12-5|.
ASGLGESGELF
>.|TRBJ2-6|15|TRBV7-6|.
ASSLGQTDSGANVLT
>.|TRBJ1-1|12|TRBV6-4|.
ASSDSQRNTEAF
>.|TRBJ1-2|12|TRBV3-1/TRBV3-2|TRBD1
ASSPGDRGHGYT
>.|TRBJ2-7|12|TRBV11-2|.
ASSLGDFPYEQY
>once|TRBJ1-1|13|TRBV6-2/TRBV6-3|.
ASSYSPGLNTEAF
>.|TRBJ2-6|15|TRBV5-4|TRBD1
ASSPRDRPSGANVLT
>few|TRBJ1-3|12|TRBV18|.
ASSPETLINTIY
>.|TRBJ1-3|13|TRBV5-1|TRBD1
ASSLATGTANTIY
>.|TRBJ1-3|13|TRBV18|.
ASSPPMRPGNTIY
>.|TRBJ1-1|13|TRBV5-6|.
ASSATLRVYTEAF
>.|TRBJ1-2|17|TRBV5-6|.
ASSQRWSFRKRANYGYT
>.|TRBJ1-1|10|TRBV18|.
ASSPSNTEAF
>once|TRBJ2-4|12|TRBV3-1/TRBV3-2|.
ASSQGARANIQY
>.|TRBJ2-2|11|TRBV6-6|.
ATSGLNTGELF
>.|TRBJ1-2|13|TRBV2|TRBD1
ASSPGQMSAYGYT
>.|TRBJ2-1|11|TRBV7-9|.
ASSLVGGNEQF
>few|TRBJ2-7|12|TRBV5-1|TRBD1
ASSSRDSHYEQY
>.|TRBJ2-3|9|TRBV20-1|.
SATITDTQY
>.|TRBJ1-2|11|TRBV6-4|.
ASSAQGYYGYT
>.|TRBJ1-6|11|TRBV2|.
ASHEWTDSPLH
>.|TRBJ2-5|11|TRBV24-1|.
ATSDPREETQY
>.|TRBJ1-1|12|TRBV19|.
ASTAPTGRWRAF
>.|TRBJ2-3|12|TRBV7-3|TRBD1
ASSLTGGVDTQY
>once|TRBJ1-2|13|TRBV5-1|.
ASSVQLAGIYGYT
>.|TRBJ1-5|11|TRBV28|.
ASIWGGNQPQH
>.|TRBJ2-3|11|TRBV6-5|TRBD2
ASTQRDTDTQY
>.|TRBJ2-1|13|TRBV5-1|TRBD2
ASSLELAGDGEQF
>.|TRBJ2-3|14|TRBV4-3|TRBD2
ASSRGSGGDTDTQY
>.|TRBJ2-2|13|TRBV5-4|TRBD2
ASSPGRPNTGELF
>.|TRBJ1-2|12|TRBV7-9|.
ASSFPGGAQGYT
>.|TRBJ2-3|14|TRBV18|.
ASSPPTGFSTDTQY
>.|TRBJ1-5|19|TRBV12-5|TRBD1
ASGLVRTGGAGRLGNQPQH
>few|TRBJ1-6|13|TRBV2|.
ASSRRDTYNSPLH
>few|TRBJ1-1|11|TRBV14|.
ASSQDMNTEAF